A single sample gave rise to the 17 T cell receptor beta chains below, sequenced in a study of blood T cell repertoires in COVID-19 (dated by TCRdb to the early 2020s). Library creation used the immunoSEQ multiplex PCR assay. TCRdb limited this immuneACCESS table to in-frame rearrangements with V and J called. A share of clones is missing; checked studies link under half to unresolved V genes, and the rest is unexplained. The sample profile shows 200,000 to 250,000 clones; nearly 90% of them were found once. About 12% of the sample comes from the top ten. The specimen sequenced was peripheral blood. All receptors derive from a woman aged 18-29 years who had recovered from COVID-19.

This chain connects TRBV11-2 to TRBJ2-7; weak D call: TRBD1 (5 bases). CDR1 is SGHAT, CDR2 FQNNGV, per germline. Trimming shortened V by 0 bases and J by 2 bases, and 14 bases separated the two germline ends. The CDR3 runs 16 residues. As DNA, the CDR3 is TGTGCCAGCAGCTTAGATTATCGACAGTACGCCTACGAGCAGTACTTC. This translates into CASSLDYRQYAYEQYF.

The V gene is TRBV25-1, the J gene TRBJ2-1, with 9 bases aligning to TRBD1. This CDR3 contains 15 residues. Germline V gives CDR1 MGHDK, CDR2 SYGVNS. Trimming took 7 bases from V and 9 from J; bases not matched to a gene: 13. CDR3 protein: CASTRSGTGNGEQFF. DNA for the CDR3: TGTGCCAGCACCCGATCCGGGACAGGGAACGGTGAGCAGTTCTTC.

V usage is TRBV15 and J usage is TRBJ2-3; TRBD2 agrees at 16 bases. Germline-derived CDR1 and CDR2 are LNHNV and YYDKDF (reference sequence). The CDR3 has 17 amino acids. With V trimmed by 0 bases and J by 10 bases, 7 bases remained unmatched. Here the CDR3 reads CATSRDLGTSGRASQYF. In DNA form, the CDR3 reads TGTGCCACCAGCAGAGACCTCGGGACTAGCGGGAGGGCCTCGCAGTATTTT.

The V and J genes are TRBV5-1 and TRBJ2-3, with 8 nucleotides matching TRBD1. J gave up 4 bases and V 0 bases, and 7 bases lay outside the gene matches. The CDR3 is 16 residues long. Germline V lookup: CDR1 SGHRS, CDR2 YFSETQ. CDR3: CASSLGDRGGADTQYF. The CDR3 DNA follows: TGCGCCAGCAGCTTGGGAGACAGGGGAGGCGCAGATACGCAGTATTTT.

The chain recombines TRBV7-2 with TRBJ1-5, with D uncertain. V was cut by 3 bases and J by 2 bases, with 5 bases left in between. CDR3 length: 13 amino acids. CDR1 and CDR2 (germline): SGHTA, FQGNSA. DNA for the CDR3: TGTGCCAGCAGCTTCCAGGGCAATCAGCCCCAGCATTTT. Translating it yields CASSFQGNQPQHF.

The V gene is TRBV6-5, the J gene TRBJ2-5; 14 bases map to TRBD2. Per germline, CDR1 MNHEY and CDR2 SVGAGI. Trimming cost V 4 bases and J 2 bases; bases outside gene matches: 3. CDR3 length: 16 amino acids. The CDR3 spells CASSFGLAGGQETQYF. The CDR3 DNA reads as TGTGCCAGCAGTTTCGGACTAGCGGGGGGACAAGAGACCCAGTACTTC.

This clone is a singleton in its sample. The chain has TRBV25-1 and TRBJ1-6, with a possible D match to TRBD1 (5 bases). The CDR3 is 14 amino acids. Germline V gene data show CDR1 as MGHDK and CDR2 as SYGVNS. V was pared by 7 bases and J by 9 bases, with 16 bases between. The CDR3 nucleotides read TGTGCCAGCACTATGGGACGGGGGAGTTCACCCCTCCACTTT. Protein: CASTMGRGSSPLHF. Filled out from reference TRBV25-1 and TRBJ1-6, the complete variable domain reads EADIYQTPRYLVIGTGKKITLECSQTMGHDKMYWYQQDPGMELHLIHYSYGVNSTEKGDLSSESTVSRIRTEHFPLTLESARPSHTSQYLCASTMGRGSSPLHFGNGTRLTVT.

The gene calls are TRBV27 and TRBJ2-3; D is perhaps TRBD1 (5 bases). The CDR3 runs 15 residues. Germline V gives CDR1 MNHEY, CDR2 SMNVEV (reference sequence). V was pared by 1 base and J by 6 bases, with 14 bases between. The CDR3 region is CASSLLGLGWDTQYF. CDR3 sequence (DNA): TGTGCCAGCAGTTTATTGGGGCTAGGATGGGATACGCAGTATTTT.

The V and J genes are TRBV4-2 and TRBJ1-2, with D possibly TRBD1 on 6 matching bases. V was pared by 3 bases and J by 6 bases, with 20 bases between. The CDR3 length is 16 residues. Germline-derived CDR1 and CDR2 are LGHNA and YNFKEQ. In DNA, the CDR3 is TGTGCCAGCAGCCAGACAGGCCTTTTGGATCAGGATGGCTACACCTTC. Amino acids: CASSQTGLLDQDGYTF.

The V call is TRBV4-2, the J call TRBJ1-2; no clear D gene. The CDR3 has 11 residues. The germline V gene has CDR1 LGHNA and CDR2 YNFKEQ. V lost 2 bases to trimming and J lost 8 bases, with 6 bases between them. The CDR3 DNA reads as TGTGCCAGCAGCCAAAGGGAGGGCTACACCTTC. This encodes CASSQREGYTF.

This clone appeared once. The chain employs TRBV3-1 (or the pseudogene TRBV3-2) and TRBJ2-2; 7 positions agree with TRBD2. Losses at the gene ends were 4 bases for V and 2 bases for J; bases not matched to a gene: 7. This CDR3 has 16 residues. Germline-derived CDR1 and CDR2 are LGHDT and YNNKEL (reference sequence). This chain's CDR3 is CASSRPLADNTGELFF. The CDR3 DNA follows: TGTGCCAGCAGCCGCCCCCTAGCGGACAACACCGGGGAGCTGTTTTTT.

The chain combines TRBV27 with TRBJ1-2; 7 bases match TRBD1. Germline-derived CDR1 and CDR2 are MNHEY and SMNVEV (reference sequence). Trimming cost V 5 bases and J 1 base; bases outside gene matches: 4. The CDR3 covers 14 residues. CDR3 residues: CASSPGTVNYGYTF. Here the CDR3 DNA reads TGTGCCAGCAGTCCGGGGACAGTTAACTATGGCTACACCTTC.

The chain links TRBV19 to TRBJ1-1; 7 bases align to TRBD1. CDR1 and CDR2 (germline): LNHDA, SQIVND (reference sequence). The J segment lost 3 bases and the V segment lost 1 base, leaving 11 bases of the junction unmatched. This CDR3 has 17 residues. CDR3 nucleotides: TGTGCCAGTAGTATAGTTTTACAGGGGTTAAGAGACACTGAAGCTTTCTTT. Its protein is CASSIVLQGLRDTEAFF.

This sequence joins TRBV6-2 or TRBV6-3 and TRBJ1-5; 8 bases are shared with TRBD1. The ends lost 5 bases at V and 7 bases at J; junction bases unmatched: 7. CDR1 is MNHEY, CDR2 SVGEGT, per germline. The CDR3 runs 14 residues. The CDR3 protein is CASSRTGTLQPQHF. CDR3 nucleotide sequence: TGTGCCAGCAGTCGGACAGGGACTCTCCAGCCCCAGCATTTT.

This clone was detected only once. The CDR3 DNA reads as TGCGCCAGCAGCCTCACACAAGCTAACTATGGCTACACCTTC. The encoded protein is CASSLTQANYGYTF. V and J are TRBV4-1 and TRBJ1-2; D gene unclear. V was pared by 4 bases and J by 0 bases, with 9 bases between. This CDR3 is built from 14 residues. Germline-derived CDR1 and CDR2 are MGHRA and YSYEKL.

The chain uses TRBV28 and TRBJ1-2; D remains unclear. Trimming pared 3 bases from V and 1 base from J, leaving 9 bases between. Per germline, CDR1 MDHEN and CDR2 SYDVKM. The CDR3 totals 14 residues. The CDR3 region has the DNA TGTGCCAGCAGTTTGGCAGGAGGTAACTATGGCTACACCTTC. This encodes CASSLAGGNYGYTF.

This clone showed up just once. The rearrangement links TRBV7-2 to TRBJ2-7, with 9 bases identical to TRBD2. This CDR3 comprises 16 residues. Germline V lookup: CDR1 SGHTA, CDR2 FQGNSA. With 1 base clipped from V and 1 base from J, the junction kept 5 bases outside the gene matches. In nucleotides, the CDR3 is TGTGCCAGCAGCTTAGATGGTAGCGGGGGTTCCTACGAGCAGTACTTC. As protein: CASSLDGSGGSYEQYF.